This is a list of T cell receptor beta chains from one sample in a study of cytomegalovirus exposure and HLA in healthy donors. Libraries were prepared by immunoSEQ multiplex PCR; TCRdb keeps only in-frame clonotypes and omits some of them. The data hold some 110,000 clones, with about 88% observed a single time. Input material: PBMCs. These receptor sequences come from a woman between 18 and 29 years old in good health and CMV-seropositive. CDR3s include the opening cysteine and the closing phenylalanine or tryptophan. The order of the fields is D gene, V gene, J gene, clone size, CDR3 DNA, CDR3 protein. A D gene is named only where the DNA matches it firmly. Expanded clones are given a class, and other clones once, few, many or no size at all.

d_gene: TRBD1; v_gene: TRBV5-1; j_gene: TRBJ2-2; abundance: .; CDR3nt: TGCGCCAGCAGCCTGAAGGCCAGGGGGCCCGGGGAGCTGTTTTTT; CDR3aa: CASSLKARGPGELFF
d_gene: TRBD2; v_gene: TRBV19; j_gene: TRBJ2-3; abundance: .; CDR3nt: TGTGCCAGTAGTATCACCGGACTAGCGGGAGCCACAGATACGCAGTATTTT; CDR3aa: CASSITGLAGATDTQYF
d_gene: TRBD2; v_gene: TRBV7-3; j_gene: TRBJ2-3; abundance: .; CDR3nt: TGTGCCAGCAGCTTCGCTAGCGGGAGTGATACGCAGTATTTT; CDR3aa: CASSFASGSDTQYF
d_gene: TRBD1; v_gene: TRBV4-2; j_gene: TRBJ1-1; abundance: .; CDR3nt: TGTGCCAGCAGCCAAGCGGACAGGGGTATGAACACTGAAGCTTTCTTT; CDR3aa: CASSQADRGMNTEAFF
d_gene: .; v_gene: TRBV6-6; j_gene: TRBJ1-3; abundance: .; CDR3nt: TGTGCCAGCAGTTCCCCCACTGGAAACACCATATATTTT; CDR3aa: CASSSPTGNTIYF
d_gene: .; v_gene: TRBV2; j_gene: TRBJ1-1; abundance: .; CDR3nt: TGTGCCAGCGGCCCTGGGAGAAACACTGAAGCTTTCTTT; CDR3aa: CASGPGRNTEAFF
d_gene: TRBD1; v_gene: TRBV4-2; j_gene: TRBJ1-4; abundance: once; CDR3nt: TGTGCCAGCAGCCAAGGAAACAGGGGGGAGGAAAAACTGTTTTTT; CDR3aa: CASSQGNRGEEKLFF
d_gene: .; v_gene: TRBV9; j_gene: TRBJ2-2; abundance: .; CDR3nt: TGTGCCAGCAGCGACTCCCTCTCCGGGGAGCTGTTTTTT; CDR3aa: CASSDSLSGELFF
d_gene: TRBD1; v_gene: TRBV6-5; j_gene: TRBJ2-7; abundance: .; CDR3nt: TGTGCCAGCAGTCGACAGGGATACGAGCAGTACTTC; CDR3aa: CASSRQGYEQYF
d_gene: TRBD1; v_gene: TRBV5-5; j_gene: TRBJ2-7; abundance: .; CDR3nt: TGTGCCAGCAGCTTGTGGGACAGCTCCTACGAGCAGTACTTC; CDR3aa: CASSLWDSSYEQYF
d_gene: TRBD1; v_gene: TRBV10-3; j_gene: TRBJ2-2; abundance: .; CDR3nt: TGTGCCATCGCAACAGGGGCCCCCACCGGGGAGCTGTTTTTT; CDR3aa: CAIATGAPTGELFF
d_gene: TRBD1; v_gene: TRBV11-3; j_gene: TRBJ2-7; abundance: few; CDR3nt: TGTGCCAGCAGCCCCACAGGGGGATACGAGCAGTACTTC; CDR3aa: CASSPTGGYEQYF
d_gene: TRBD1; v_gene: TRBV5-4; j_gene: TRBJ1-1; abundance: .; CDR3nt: TGTGCCAGCAGTTACAACAGGGGGCTGAACACTGAAGCTTTCTTT; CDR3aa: CASSYNRGLNTEAFF
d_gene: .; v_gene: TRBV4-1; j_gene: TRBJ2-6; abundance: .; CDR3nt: TGCGCCAGCAGCCAACTAATTGGGGCCAACGTCCTGACTTTC; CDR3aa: CASSQLIGANVLTF
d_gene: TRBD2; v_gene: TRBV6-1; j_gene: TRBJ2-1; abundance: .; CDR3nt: TGTGCCAGCAGAGAAAGTTGGGGACTATACAATGAGCAGTTCTTC; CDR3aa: CASRESWGLYNEQFF
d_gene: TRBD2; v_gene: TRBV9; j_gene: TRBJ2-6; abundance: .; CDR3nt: TGTGCCAGCAGCGTGACTAGCGGGGGGGCCTCTGGGGCCAACGTCCTGACTTTC; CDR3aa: CASSVTSGGASGANVLTF